This T cell receptor beta chain originates from a study of blood T cell repertoires in COVID-19. At the level of the study: Samples came from the United States, Italy and Spain, spanning acute and convalescent COVID-19.

Germline assignment: CDR1 LGHNA and CDR2 YSLEER. The length of the CDR3 is 16 residues. The junction had 8 bases not matched to a gene; V was cut back by 0 bases and J by 5 bases. Only in-frame clones appear in the TCRdb table, and some are missing; sequencing was by immunoSEQ multiplex PCR. This table holds roughly 220,000 clones, about four fifths found once. The sample taken for sequencing was PBMCs or T cells enriched from blood (not recorded which). The source is a woman aged 40 to 50 who had recovered from COVID-19. The chain couples TRBV4-3 to TRBJ2-5, with TRBD2 matching over 8 bases. The CDR3 nucleotides read TGCGCCAGCAGCCAAGATATTCAAGCGGGGGCTGAGACCCAGTACTTC. It is translated as CASSQDIQAGAETQYF.